The 4 T cell receptor beta chains below come from one sample, sequenced in a study of OX40 agonist ivuxolimab in advanced cancers. TCRdb's table, derived via immunoSEQ multiplex PCR, lists solely in-frame clones and lacks some. The data hold 50,000 to 60,000 clones, with 80% to 90% observed a single time. The sequences come from CD4+ or CD8+ T cells sorted from blood, collected in a trial of the OX40 agonist ivuxolimab. The receptors were gathered from an adult with an advanced solid tumor such as melanoma, head and neck, liver or kidney cancer.

A single count supports this clone. The rearrangement uses TRBV6-5 and TRBJ2-1; TRBD1 matches at 10 bases. This CDR3 is built from 15 residues. Losses at the gene ends were 6 bases for V and 6 bases for J; bases not matched to a gene: 8. Germline V CDR1 and CDR2: MNHEY, SVGAGI. DNA for the CDR3: TGTGCCAGCAGCCGCCGGGACAGGGGAGTCAATGAGCAGTTCTTC. This sequence encodes CASSRRDRGVNEQFF.

The chain is built from TRBV11-1 and TRBJ2-7; 12 bases align to TRBD2. J was trimmed by 0 bases and V by 5 bases; bases with no gene match: 2. CDR3 length equals 15 residues. Germline-derived CDR1 and CDR2 are SGHAT and FQDESV (reference sequence). The CDR3 DNA reads as TGTGCCAGCAGCGCGACTAGCGGGAGCTCCTACGAGCAGTACTTC. The encoded protein is CASSATSGSSYEQYF.

This CDR3 is CASLRTQEKLFF. The CDR3 nucleotides are TGCGCCAGCCTCCGGACCCAGGAAAAACTGTTTTTT. The chain employs TRBV10-2 and TRBJ1-4; D gene unclear. Trimming pared 8 bases from V and 8 bases from J, leaving 12 bases between. In germline, CDR1 is WSHSY, CDR2 SAAADI. The CDR3 extends over 12 amino acids.

The V gene is TRBV28, the J gene TRBJ1-3, with D uncertain. Per the germline V gene, CDR1 is MDHEN and CDR2 is SYDVKM. Deletions cut 4 bases from V and 9 bases from J, with 10 bases between. The CDR3 totals 12 residues. CDR3 DNA: TGTGCCAGCAGTTCGGGGTTCGGCACCATATATTTT. It encodes CASSSGFGTIYF.